This TCR beta chain is from a study of blood T cell repertoires in COVID-19. Study context: The samples span acute and convalescent COVID-19 from the United States, Italy and Spain. PBMCs, B-cell-depleted T cells, or T cells were the source of the cDNA or gDNA that made up the material.

V was trimmed by 1 base and J by 0 bases, leaving 14 bases between them. The CDR3 loop spans 17 amino acids. Germline V gene sequence: CDR1 SNHLY, CDR2 FYNNEI. Sequencing was performed with immunoSEQ multiplex PCR; in TCRdb, only in-frame clones are kept and a portion is missing. The sample consists of nearly 300,000 clones, 85% to 90% of them appearing once. The gene calls are TRBV2 and TRBJ2-3; possibly TRBD2 for D (7 bases). Sample: PBMCs or T cells enriched from blood (not recorded which). This receptor was identified in a woman aged 45 to 65 who had been exposed to COVID-19. CDR3 DNA sequence: TGTGCCAGCAGTGAAGTGGGCGGGGGCCGCAGCACAGATACGCAGTATTTT. Its protein is CASSEVGGGRSTDTQYF.